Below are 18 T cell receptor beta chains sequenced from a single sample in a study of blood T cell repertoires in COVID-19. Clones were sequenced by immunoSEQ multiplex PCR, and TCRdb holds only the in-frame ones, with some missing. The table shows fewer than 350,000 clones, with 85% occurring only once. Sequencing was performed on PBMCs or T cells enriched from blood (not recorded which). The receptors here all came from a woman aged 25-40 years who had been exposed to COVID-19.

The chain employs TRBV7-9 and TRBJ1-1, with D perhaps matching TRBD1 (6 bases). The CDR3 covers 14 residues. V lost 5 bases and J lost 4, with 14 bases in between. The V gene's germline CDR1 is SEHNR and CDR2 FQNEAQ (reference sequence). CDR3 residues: CASSEQGVITEAFF. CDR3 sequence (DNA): TGTGCCAGCAGCGAACAGGGTGTAATCACTGAAGCTTTCTTT.

The CDR3 reads CASSPGSVNYGYTF. As DNA, the CDR3 is TGTGCCAGCAGCCCTGGTAGTGTCAACTATGGCTACACCTTC. The chain has TRBV11-2 and TRBJ1-2; D is undetermined. Looked up from germline, CDR1 is SGHAT and CDR2 is FQNNGV. The CDR3 length is 14 residues. V lost 5 bases and J 2 bases, leaving 12 bases between the germline ends. The variable domain in full, completed from reference TRBV11-2 and TRBJ1-2, reads EAGVAQSPRYKIIEKRQSVAFWCNPISGHATLYWYQQILGQGPKLLIQFQNNGVVDDSQLPKDRFSAERLKGVDSTLKIQPAKLEDSAVYLCASSPGSVNYGYTFGSGTRLTVV.

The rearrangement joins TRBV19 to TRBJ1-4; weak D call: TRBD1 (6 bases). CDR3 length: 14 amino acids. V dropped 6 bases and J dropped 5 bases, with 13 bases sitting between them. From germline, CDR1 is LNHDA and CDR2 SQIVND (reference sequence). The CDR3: CASRIRGENEKLFF. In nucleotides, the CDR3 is TGTGCCAGTAGGATCAGGGGAGAGAATGAAAAACTGTTTTTT.

Here the CDR3 reads CASSPGGGEDQPQHF. The CDR3 region has the DNA TGCGCCAGCAGCCCGGGGGGCGGGGAGGATCAGCCCCAGCATTTT. The chain carries TRBV5-1 and TRBJ1-5; maybe TRBD1 (6 bases). V shed 4 bases and J shed 5 bases, with 16 bases lying between them. Germline loops: CDR1 SGHRS, CDR2 YFSETQ. The length of the CDR3 is 15 residues.

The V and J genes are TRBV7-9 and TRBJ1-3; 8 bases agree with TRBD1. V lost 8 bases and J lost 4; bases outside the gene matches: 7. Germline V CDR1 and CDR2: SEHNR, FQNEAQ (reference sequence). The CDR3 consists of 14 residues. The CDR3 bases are TGTGCCAGCGCTCCGACAGGGGCCGGAAACACCATATATTTT. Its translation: CASAPTGAGNTIYF.

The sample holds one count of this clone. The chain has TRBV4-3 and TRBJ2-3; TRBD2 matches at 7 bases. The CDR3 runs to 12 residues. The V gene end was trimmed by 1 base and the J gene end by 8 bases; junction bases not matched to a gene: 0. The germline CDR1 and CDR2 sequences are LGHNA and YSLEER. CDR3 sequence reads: CASSQGEGTQYF. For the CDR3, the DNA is TGCGCCAGCAGCCAAGGGGAGGGTACGCAGTATTTT.

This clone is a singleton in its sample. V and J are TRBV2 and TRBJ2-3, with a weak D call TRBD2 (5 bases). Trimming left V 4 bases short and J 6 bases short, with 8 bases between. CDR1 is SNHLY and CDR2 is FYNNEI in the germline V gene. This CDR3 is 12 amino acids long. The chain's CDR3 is CASSVREDTQYF. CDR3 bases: TGTGCCAGCAGTGTGAGGGAGGATACGCAGTATTTT.

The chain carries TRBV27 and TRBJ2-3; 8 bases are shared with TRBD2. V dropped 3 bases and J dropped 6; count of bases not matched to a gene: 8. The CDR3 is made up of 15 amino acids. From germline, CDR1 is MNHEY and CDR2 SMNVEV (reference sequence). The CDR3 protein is CASSFNGRDLDTQYF. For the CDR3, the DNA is TGTGCCAGCAGTTTCAACGGGAGGGACTTGGATACGCAGTATTTT.

The chain's CDR3 is CSVGATGSYEQYF. The CDR3 region has the DNA TGCAGCGTTGGAGCTACCGGGTCCTACGAGCAGTACTTC. The V gene is TRBV29-1, the J gene TRBJ2-7, with D unresolved. Trimming left V 4 bases short and J 1 base short, with 11 bases between. This CDR3 has 13 amino acids. Germline assignment: CDR1 SQVTM and CDR2 ANQGSEA.

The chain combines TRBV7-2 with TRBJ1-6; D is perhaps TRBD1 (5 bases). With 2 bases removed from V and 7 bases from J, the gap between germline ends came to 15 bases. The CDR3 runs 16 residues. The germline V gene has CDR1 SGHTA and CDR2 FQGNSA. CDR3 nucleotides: TGTGCCAGCAGCTTAACTTTAAGGGGTAGGAATTCACCCCTCCACTTT. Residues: CASSLTLRGRNSPLHF. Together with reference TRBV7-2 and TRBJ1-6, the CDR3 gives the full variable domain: GAGVSQSPSNKVTEKGKDVELRCDPISGHTALYWYRQSLGQGLEFLIYFQGNSAPDKSGLPSDRFSAERTGGSVSTLTIQRTQQEDSAVYLCASSLTLRGRNSPLHFGNGTRLTVT.

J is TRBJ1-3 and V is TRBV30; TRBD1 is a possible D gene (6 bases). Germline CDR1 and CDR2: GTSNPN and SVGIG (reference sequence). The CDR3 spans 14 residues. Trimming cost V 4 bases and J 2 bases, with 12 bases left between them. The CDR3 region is CAWKGEGAGNTIYF. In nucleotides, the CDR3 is TGTGCCTGGAAGGGAGAGGGGGCTGGAAACACCATATATTTT.

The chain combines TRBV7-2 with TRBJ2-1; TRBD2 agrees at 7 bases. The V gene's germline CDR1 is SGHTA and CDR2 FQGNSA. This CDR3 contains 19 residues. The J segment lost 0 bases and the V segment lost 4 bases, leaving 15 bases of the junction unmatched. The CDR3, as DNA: TGTGCCAGCAGCTCACGATTTCTCACCGGGGGGAGCTCCTACAATGAGCAGTTCTTC. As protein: CASSSRFLTGGSSYNEQFF.

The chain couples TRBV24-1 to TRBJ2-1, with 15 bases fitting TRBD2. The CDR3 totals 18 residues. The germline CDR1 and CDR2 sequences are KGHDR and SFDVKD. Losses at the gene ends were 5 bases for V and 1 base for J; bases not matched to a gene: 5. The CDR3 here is CATSGTSGRGGSYNEQFF. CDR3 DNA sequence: TGTGCCACCAGTGGGACTAGCGGGAGGGGGGGTTCCTACAATGAGCAGTTCTTC.

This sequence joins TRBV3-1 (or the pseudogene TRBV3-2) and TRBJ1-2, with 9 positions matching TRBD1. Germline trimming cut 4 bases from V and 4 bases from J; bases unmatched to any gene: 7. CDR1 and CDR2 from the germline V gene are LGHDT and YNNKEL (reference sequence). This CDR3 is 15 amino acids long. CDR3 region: CASSPTGGRGYGYTF. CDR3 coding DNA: TGTGCCAGCAGCCCTACAGGGGGCAGAGGCTATGGCTACACCTTC.

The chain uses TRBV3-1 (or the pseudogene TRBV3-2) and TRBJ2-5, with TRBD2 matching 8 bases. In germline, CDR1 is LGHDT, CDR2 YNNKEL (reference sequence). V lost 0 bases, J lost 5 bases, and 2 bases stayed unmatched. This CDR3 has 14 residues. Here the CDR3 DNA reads TGTGCCAGCAGCCAAGACGCTAGCGGGGAGACCCAGTACTTC. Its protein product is CASSQDASGETQYF.

The chain's CDR3 is CASSIIRDSMNTEAFF. CDR3 bases: TGTGCCAGTAGTATAATCAGGGATTCAATGAACACTGAAGCTTTCTTT. The rearrangement joins TRBV19 to TRBJ1-1; D might be TRBD1 (5 bases). Germline V gene sequence: CDR1 LNHDA, CDR2 SQIVND (reference sequence). The CDR3 is 16 residues long. Trimming stripped 2 bases from V and 0 bases from J, with 13 bases between.

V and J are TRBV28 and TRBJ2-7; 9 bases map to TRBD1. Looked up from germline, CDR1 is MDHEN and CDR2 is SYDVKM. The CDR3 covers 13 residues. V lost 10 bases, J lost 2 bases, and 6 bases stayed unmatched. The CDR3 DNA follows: TGTGCCACCAGACAGGGGGGGACCTACGAGCAGTACTTC. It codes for CATRQGGTYEQYF.

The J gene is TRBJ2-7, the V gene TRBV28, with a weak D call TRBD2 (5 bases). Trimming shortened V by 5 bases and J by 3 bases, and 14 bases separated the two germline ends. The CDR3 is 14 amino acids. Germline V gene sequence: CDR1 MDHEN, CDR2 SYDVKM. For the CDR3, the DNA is TGTGCCAGCAGTGTCAGAGGGAGCAACTACGAGCAGTACTTC. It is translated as CASSVRGSNYEQYF.